One sample yielded the 10 T cell receptor beta chains listed below, sequenced in a study of PD-1 blockade in mismatch repair-deficient tumors. Profiling relied on immunoSEQ multiplex PCR, and the TCRdb table lists in-frame clones only, not all of them. The sample holds 50,000 to 75,000 clones, 70% to 90% seen once. Sequencing was performed on peripheral blood, taken 52 weeks after starting pembrolizumab. Receptor source: an adult with mismatch repair-deficient cancer.

The J gene is TRBJ2-7, the V gene TRBV7-2; D remains ambiguous. Deletions cut 6 bases from V and 3 bases from J, with 12 bases between. The CDR3 extends over 13 amino acids. Per the germline V gene, CDR1 is SGHTA and CDR2 is FQGNSA. This CDR3 reads CASRARDYYEQYF. The CDR3 coding sequence is TGTGCCAGCAGGGCTAGGGATTACTACGAGCAGTACTTC.

The V gene is TRBV7-8, the J gene TRBJ1-1; D unclear. This CDR3 spans 14 amino acids. Germline lookup yields CDR1 SGHVS and CDR2 FQNEAQ. The V end was cut by 3 bases, the J end by 3 bases, with 11 bases between. CDR3 DNA: TGTGCCAGCAGCTTGATGGGGAGCTACACTGAAGCTTTCTTT. It specifies CASSLMGSYTEAFF.

In this sample, this clone turned up a few times. The CDR3 DNA reads as TGCGCCAGCAGCTTGGCTTTTCCTCGGACAGTCCGGAAAGGAAGCTCCTACGAGCAGTACTTC. It specifies CASSLAFPRTVRKGSSYEQYF. V gene TRBV5-1 combines with J gene TRBJ2-7; TRBD1 might be the D (6 bases). This CDR3 region has 21 residues. CDR1 is SGHRS, CDR2 YFSETQ, per germline. V was cut by 0 bases and J by 0 bases, with 28 bases left in between.

In its sample, this clone was seen a few times. The rearrangement links TRBV7-8 to TRBJ1-5, with a tentative D call TRBD1 (6 bases). This CDR3 has 14 residues. Germline assignment: CDR1 SGHVS and CDR2 FQNEAQ. With 3 bases removed from V and 5 bases from J, the gap between germline ends came to 11 bases. The CDR3 region has the DNA TGTGCCAGCAGCTTGAGGAGGGGGGATCAGCCCCAGCATTTT. This encodes CASSLRRGDQPQHF.

This chain uses TRBV19 with TRBJ2-3; D unclear. Per the germline V gene, CDR1 is LNHDA and CDR2 is SQIVND (reference sequence). V was clipped by 3 bases and J by 1 base, with 8 bases between them. The CDR3 totals 14 residues. This chain's CDR3 is CASSMRRGTDTQYF. The CDR3 DNA reads as TGTGCCAGTAGTATGAGGCGTGGCACAGATACGCAGTATTTT. The complete variable domain, with remaining parts taken from reference TRBV19 and TRBJ2-3, reads DGGITQSPKYLFRKEGQNVTLSCEQNLNHDAMYWYRQDPGQGLRLIYYSQIVNDFQKGDIAEGYSVSREKKESFPLTVTSAQKNPTAFYLCASSMRRGTDTQYFGPGTRLTVL.

The chain is built from TRBV29-1 and TRBJ1-2; the D gene is possibly TRBD1 (5 bases). This CDR3 comprises 13 residues. V was cut by 6 bases and J by 4 bases, with 15 bases left in between. The V gene's germline CDR1 is SQVTM and CDR2 ANQGSEA. CDR3 loop: CSVVPGTIYGYTF. The CDR3 nucleotides read TGCAGCGTCGTGCCAGGGACCATCTATGGCTACACCTTC.

The V and J genes are TRBV14 and TRBJ1-2; D not resolved. This CDR3 has 14 amino acids. Germline-derived CDR1 and CDR2 are SGHDN and FVKESK. V dropped 2 bases and J dropped 3 bases, with 10 bases sitting between them. The CDR3 protein is CASSQTRSHYGYTF. In DNA, the CDR3 is TGTGCCAGCAGCCAAACGCGCAGCCACTATGGCTACACCTTC.

V is TRBV19 and J is TRBJ2-7; D unresolved. CDR3 size: 15 residues. The germline CDR1 and CDR2 sequences are LNHDA and SQIVND (reference sequence). V lost 1 base and J lost 0, with 10 bases in between. The CDR3 protein is CASSIGPDDSYEQYF. The CDR3 DNA reads as TGTGCCAGTAGTATAGGTCCGGACGACTCCTACGAGCAGTACTTC.

The CDR3 DNA reads as TGTGCCAGCATTCCAAAGAGGGACACCATATATTTT. This gives the protein CASIPKRDTIYF. The J gene is TRBJ1-3, the V gene TRBV6-1; D ambiguous. The CDR3 contains 12 residues. Between the trimmed V and J ends, which lost 7 bases and 8 bases, there was a span of 12 bases. From germline, CDR1 is MNHNS and CDR2 SASEGT.

This clone was recorded a few times. The chain has TRBV4-1 and TRBJ2-7; 9 nucleotides align to TRBD1. Germline assignment: CDR1 MGHRA and CDR2 YSYEKL. This CDR3 comprises 16 residues. J lost 1 base, V lost 1 base, and 5 bases had no gene match. CDR3 bases: TGCGCCAGCAGCCAAGCCGGGACAGGGCGTTCCTACGAGCAGTACTTC. It codes for CASSQAGTGRSYEQYF.